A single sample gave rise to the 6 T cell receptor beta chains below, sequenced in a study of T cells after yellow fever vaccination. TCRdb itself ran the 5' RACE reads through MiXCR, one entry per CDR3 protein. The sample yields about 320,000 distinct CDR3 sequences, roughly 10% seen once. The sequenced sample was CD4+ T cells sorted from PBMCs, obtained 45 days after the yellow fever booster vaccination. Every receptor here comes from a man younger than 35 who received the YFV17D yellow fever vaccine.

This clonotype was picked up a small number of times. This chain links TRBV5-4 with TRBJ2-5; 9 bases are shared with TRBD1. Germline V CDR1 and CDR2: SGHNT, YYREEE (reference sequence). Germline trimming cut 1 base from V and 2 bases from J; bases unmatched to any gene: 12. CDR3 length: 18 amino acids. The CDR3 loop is CASSLYGRRGTGQETQYF. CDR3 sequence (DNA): TGTGCCAGCAGCTTGTACGGCCGTAGGGGGACAGGGCAAGAGACCCAGTACTTC.

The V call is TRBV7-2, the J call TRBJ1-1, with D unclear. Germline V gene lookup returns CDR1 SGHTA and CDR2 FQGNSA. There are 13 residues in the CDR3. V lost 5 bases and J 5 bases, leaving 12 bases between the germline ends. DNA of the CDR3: TGTGCCAGCAGCCAACAAGAGAGGACTGAAGCTTTCTTT. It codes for CASSQQERTEAFF.

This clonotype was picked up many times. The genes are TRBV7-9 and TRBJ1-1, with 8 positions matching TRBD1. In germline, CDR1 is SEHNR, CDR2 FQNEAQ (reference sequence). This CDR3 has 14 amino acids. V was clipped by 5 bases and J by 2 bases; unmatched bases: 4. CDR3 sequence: CASSQGASNTEAFF. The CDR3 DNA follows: TGTGCCAGCAGCCAGGGGGCTTCAAACACTGAAGCTTTCTTT. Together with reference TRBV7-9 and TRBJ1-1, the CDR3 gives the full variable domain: DTGVSQNPRHKITKRGQNVTFRCDPISEHNRLYWYRQTLGQGPEFLTYFQNEAQLEKSRLLSDRFSAERPKGSFSTLEIQRTEQGDSAMYLCASSQGASNTEAFFGQGTRLTVV.

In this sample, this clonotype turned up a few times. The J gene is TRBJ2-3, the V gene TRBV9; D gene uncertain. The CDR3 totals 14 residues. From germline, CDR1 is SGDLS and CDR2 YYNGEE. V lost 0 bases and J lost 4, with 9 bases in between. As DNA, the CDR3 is TGTGCCAGCAGCGTAGCGGCCAGCCCAGATACGCAGTATTTT. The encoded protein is CASSVAASPDTQYF.

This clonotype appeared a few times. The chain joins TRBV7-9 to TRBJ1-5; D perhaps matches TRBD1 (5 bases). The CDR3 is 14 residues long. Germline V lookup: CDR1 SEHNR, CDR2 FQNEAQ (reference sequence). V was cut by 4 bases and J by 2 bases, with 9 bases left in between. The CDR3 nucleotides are TGTGCCAGCAGCTCCGGGGCCCGCAATCAGCCCCAGCATTTT. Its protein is CASSSGARNQPQHF.

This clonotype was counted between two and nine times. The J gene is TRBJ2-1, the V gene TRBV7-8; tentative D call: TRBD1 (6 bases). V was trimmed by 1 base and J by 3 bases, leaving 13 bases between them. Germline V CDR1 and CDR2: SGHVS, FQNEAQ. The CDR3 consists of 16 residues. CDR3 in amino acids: CASSLDRALYYNEQFF. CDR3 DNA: TGTGCCAGCAGCTTAGACAGGGCCCTTTACTACAATGAGCAGTTCTTC.